The sequence of this T cell receptor beta chain was determined in a study of cytomegalovirus exposure and HLA in healthy donors. General study points: TCR sequences were mostly rare, though some public TCRs occurred in many donors. Rates of TCR association differed by HLA locus in a later analysis, with DRB1 highest and HLA-C lowest. For most TCR beta V segments, an earlier analysis put the productive rate at about 90% or about 30% of the time. Cytomegalovirus association was listed for about 170 TCR beta chains.

Between the trimmed V and J ends, which lost 10 bases and 2 bases, there was a span of 12 bases. Germline loops: CDR1 MRHNA, CDR2 SNTAGT. CDR3 length: 12 residues. In regard to this clone: Its cognate antigen is unknown.

PCR employed 60 Vbeta and 13 Jbeta primers. The table came from immunoSEQ multiplex PCR; TCRdb's copy has only in-frame clones and leaves some out. The table has 63,000 or so clones, approximately 79% seen once. The V and J genes are TRBV6-4 and TRBJ2-7; weak D call: TRBD1 (5 bases). The source is a woman between 25 and 40 years old in good health and CMV-seronegative. Input material: PBMCs. The chain's CDR3 is CATNRSTYEQYV. The CDR3 DNA reads TGTGCCACTAACAGGAGTACCTACGAGCAGTACGTC.